This T cell receptor beta chain was obtained from a study of shared clonotypes between healthy human individuals. The study, taken as a whole, reports: Sharing of clonotypes among donors was expected to vary with sequencing depth.

On this clone: Its specificity is not known.

Clones were read by immunoSEQ multiplex PCR, and TCRdb kept only the in-frame ones, dropping some. The data contain roughly 890,000 clones, 80% to 95% of them singletons. Only CD45RO-negative cells positively selected for CCR7 counted as naive CD8 cells, so terminally differentiated effector memory CD45RA+ cells were excluded. The CDR3 totals 14 residues. CDR1 is MDHEN and CDR2 is SYDVKM in the germline V gene. Trimming pared 2 bases from V and 8 bases from J, leaving 12 bases between. V gene TRBV28 combines with J gene TRBJ1-4; D is perhaps TRBD1 (5 bases). The sequencing sample was made of naive CD8+ T cells sorted from blood. This sequence originates from a man aged 30 to 39 in good health. The CDR3 sequence is CASSLHRSHEKLFF. The CDR3 bases are TGTGCCAGCAGTTTACACAGGTCTCACGAAAAACTGTTTTTT. Full variable domain (outside the CDR3, taken from reference TRBV28 and TRBJ1-4): DVKVTQSSRYLVKRTGEKVFLECVQDMDHENMFWYRQDPGLGLRLIYFSYDVKMKEKGDIPEGYSVSREKKERFSLILESASTNQTSMYLCASSLHRSHEKLFFGSGTQLSVL.